These T cell receptor beta chains were read from a single sample in a study of shared clonotypes between healthy human individuals. Method: immunoSEQ multiplex PCR; TCRdb's copy keeps in-frame clones and lacks some. This sample yields over a million clones, of which 95% to 99% are seen a single time; roughly 0.45% belongs to the top ten. Material for sequencing was naive CD4+ T cells sorted from blood. These receptors came from a young man in good health. The CDR3 runs from the conserved cysteine through the conserved F or W. The order of the fields is V gene, D gene, clone size, J gene, CDR3 protein, CDR3 DNA. A D gene is named only where the DNA matches it firmly. For some rows the clone size is stated as once, few or many, or as a class when expanded; others skip it.

>TRBV19|TRBD2|-|TRBJ2-4
CASSIRVSGIGLAKNIQYF
TGTGCCAGTAGTATTAGAGTTAGCGGGATCGGGTTAGCCAAAAACATTCAGTACTTC
>TRBV29-1|TRBD1|-|TRBJ2-2
CSAGQRIGELFF
TGCAGCGCGGGACAGAGGATCGGGGAGCTGTTTTTT
>TRBV10-3|-|once|TRBJ2-1
CAISEGVTEQFF
TGTGCCATCAGTGAGGGGGTGACCGAGCAGTTCTTC
>TRBV7-2|-|-|TRBJ1-5
CASSPYISNQPQHF
TGTGCCAGCAGTCCCTATATTAGCAATCAGCCCCAGCATTTT
>TRBV15|-|-|TRBJ1-5
CATSREGASNQPQHF
TGTGCCACCAGCAGAGAGGGCGCTAGCAATCAGCCCCAGCATTTT
>TRBV7-3|-|-|TRBJ2-5
CASSLRATQETQYF
TGTGCCAGCAGCTTAAGGGCAACCCAAGAGACCCAGTACTTC
>TRBV7-9|-|-|TRBJ2-7
CASSLASRTFGEQYF
TGTGCCAGCAGCTTAGCGTCGAGGACCTTCGGCGAGCAGTACTTC
>TRBV13|TRBD2|-|TRBJ2-3
CASSFGLAGRRGDTQYF
TGTGCCAGCAGCTTTGGACTAGCGGGGAGGCGTGGAGATACGCAGTATTTT
>TRBV9|TRBD1|-|TRBJ2-5
CASSVGQGEETQYF
TGTGCCAGCAGCGTAGGACAGGGGGAAGAGACCCAGTACTTC
>TRBV9|-|-|TRBJ1-1
CASSVGLRAVNTEAFF
TGTGCCAGCAGCGTAGGCTTGCGGGCAGTGAACACTGAAGCTTTCTTT
>TRBV19|TRBD2|-|TRBJ2-1
CASSIIRSRGSIYEQFF
TGTGCCAGTAGTATTATCCGTTCCCGCGGGAGTATTTATGAGCAGTTCTTC
>TRBV7-8|-|-|TRBJ2-2
CASSPGGPGELFF
TGTGCCAGCAGCCCTGGGGGTCCCGGGGAGCTGTTTTTT
>TRBV4-1|-|-|TRBJ2-1
CASSQVYEGRWSYNEQFF
TGCGCCAGCAGCCAAGTGTACGAGGGCCGTTGGTCCTACAATGAGCAGTTCTTC
>TRBV7-6|-|-|TRBJ2-6
CASSLVVGARSGANVLTF
TGTGCCAGCAGCTTAGTGGTAGGGGCCCGCTCTGGGGCCAACGTCCTGACTTTC
>TRBV4-3|TRBD1|-|TRBJ2-1
CASSPTGGSYNEQFF
TGCGCCAGCAGCCCGACAGGGGGCTCCTACAATGAGCAGTTCTTC
>TRBV19|TRBD2|-|TRBJ2-7
CASRPIGAGTSGPYEQYF
TGTGCCAGTAGACCAATTGGCGCGGGGACTAGCGGACCCTACGAGCAGTACTTC
>TRBV18|TRBD1|-|TRBJ2-1
CASSSKLDRVSTNEQFF
TGTGCCAGCTCATCCAAGCTAGACAGGGTATCTACGAATGAGCAGTTCTTC
>TRBV18|-|-|TRBJ1-2
CASSPYQTDGYTF
TGTGCCAGCTCACCCTACCAGACTGATGGCTACACCTTC
>TRBV5-1|-|-|TRBJ1-1
CASSFETEAFF
TGCGCCAGCAGCTTTGAGACTGAAGCTTTCTTT
>TRBV5-1|-|-|TRBJ2-5
CASSLNVQETQYF
TGCGCCAGCAGCTTGAATGTACAAGAGACCCAGTACTTC
>TRBV7-2|-|-|TRBJ1-1
CASSFRENTEAFF
TGTGCCAGCAGCTTCAGGGAGAACACTGAAGCTTTCTTT
>TRBV4-1|-|-|TRBJ1-4
CASSQGEDEKLFF
TGCGCCAGCAGCCAAGGAGAGGATGAAAAACTGTTTTTT
>TRBV11-2|-|-|TRBJ1-2
CAIWGTSEGYGYTF
TGTGCCATTTGGGGGACTTCGGAAGGCTATGGCTACACCTTC
>TRBV9|TRBD2|-|TRBJ2-7
CASSDPMGPSGRESSYEQYF
TGTGCCAGCAGCGATCCTATGGGGCCTAGCGGGAGGGAAAGCTCCTACGAGCAGTACTTC
>TRBV7-9|-|-|TRBJ2-7
CASSLGREAYEQYF
TGTGCCAGCAGCTTAGGCAGGGAGGCCTACGAGCAGTACTTC
>TRBV2|-|-|TRBJ1-1
CASGGLVGNTEAFF
TGTGCCAGCGGCGGCCTCGTTGGGAACACTGAAGCTTTCTTT
>TRBV10-1|TRBD2|once|TRBJ2-5
CASSPTSGRGQETQYF
TGCGCCAGCAGTCCGACTAGCGGGAGGGGTCAAGAGACCCAGTACTTC
>TRBV5-4|TRBD2|-|TRBJ2-5
CASSRVAGDETQYF
TGTGCCAGCAGTAGGGTAGCGGGAGACGAGACCCAGTACTTC
>TRBV5-1|TRBD2|-|TRBJ2-7
CASSLGLAGGMIYEQYF
TGCGCCAGCAGCTTGGGACTAGCGGGGGGAATGATCTACGAGCAGTACTTC
>TRBV28|TRBD2|-|TRBJ2-1
CASSLSGRVYNEQFF
TGTGCCAGCAGTCTTAGCGGGAGGGTATACAATGAGCAGTTCTTC